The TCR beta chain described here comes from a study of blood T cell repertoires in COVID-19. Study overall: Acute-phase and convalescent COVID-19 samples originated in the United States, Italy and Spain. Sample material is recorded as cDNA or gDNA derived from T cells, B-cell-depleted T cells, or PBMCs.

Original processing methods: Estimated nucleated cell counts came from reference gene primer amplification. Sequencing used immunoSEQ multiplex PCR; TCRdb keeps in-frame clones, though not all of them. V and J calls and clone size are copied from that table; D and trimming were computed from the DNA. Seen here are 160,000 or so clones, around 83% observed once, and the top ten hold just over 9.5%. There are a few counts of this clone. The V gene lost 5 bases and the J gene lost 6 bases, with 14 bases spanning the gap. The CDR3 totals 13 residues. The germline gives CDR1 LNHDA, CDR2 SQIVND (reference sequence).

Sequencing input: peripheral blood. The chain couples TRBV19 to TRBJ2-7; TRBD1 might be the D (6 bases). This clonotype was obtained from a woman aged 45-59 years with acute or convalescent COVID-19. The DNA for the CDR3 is TGTGCCAGTAGTGTAGTACAGGGTTCCGAGCAGTACTTC. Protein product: CASSVVQGSEQYF. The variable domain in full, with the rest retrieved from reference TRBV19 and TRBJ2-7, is DGGITQSPKYLFRKEGQNVTLSCEQNLNHDAMYWYRQDPGQGLRLIYYSQIVNDFQKGDIAEGYSVSREKKESFPLTVTSAQKNPTAFYLCASSVVQGSEQYFGPGTRLTVT.